A single sample gave rise to the 20 T cell receptor beta chains below, sequenced in a study of blood T cell repertoires in COVID-19. The assay was immunoSEQ multiplex PCR, and TCRdb's table has in-frame clones only and misses some. The table has approximately 330,000 clones, under 90% seen once; the top ten hold just under 9.5%. The sample comprised PBMCs or T cells enriched from blood (not recorded which). These receptors all come from a woman aged 25 to 39 who had recovered from COVID-19.

The J gene is TRBJ1-5, the V gene TRBV18; 9 nucleotides align to TRBD1. Germline assignment: CDR1 KGHSH and CDR2 LQKENI. The V gene end was trimmed by 3 bases and the J gene end by 5 bases; junction bases not matched to a gene: 8. This CDR3 is 16 amino acids long. The CDR3 loop reads CASSPGDRAYDQPQHF. The CDR3 DNA is TGTGCCAGCTCACCCGGGGACAGGGCTTACGATCAGCCCCAGCATTTT.

This chain joins TRBV4-3 and TRBJ2-1, with 9 positions matching TRBD2. The CDR3 covers 16 residues. Germline V gives CDR1 LGHNA, CDR2 YSLEER. V was pared by 0 bases and J by 5 bases, with 5 bases of the junction left unmatched. The CDR3 region has the DNA TGCGCCAGCAGCCAAGAAGCTAGCGGGATTAACAATGAGCAGTTCTTC. This codes for CASSQEASGINNEQFF.

The V and J genes are TRBV15 and TRBJ2-1; D not certain. The ends were cut back, 0 bases at V and 0 bases at J, with 12 bases in the middle. The CDR3 runs 17 residues. Germline CDR1 reads LNHNV; CDR2 reads YYDKDF (reference sequence). The CDR3 is CATSRDGPASSYNEQFF. The CDR3 coding sequence is TGTGCCACCAGCAGAGATGGCCCAGCGAGCTCCTACAATGAGCAGTTCTTC.

This rearrangement joins TRBV14 to TRBJ1-4; D is unresolved. Germline values: CDR1 SGHDN, CDR2 FVKESK. Trimming left V 4 bases short and J 2 bases short, with 8 bases between. The CDR3 consists of 14 residues. CDR3 amino acids: CASSPRVTNEKLFF. The CDR3 nucleotides are TGTGCCAGCAGCCCCCGGGTCACTAATGAAAAACTGTTTTTT.

V gene TRBV30 combines with J gene TRBJ1-1; D gene ambiguous. V gave up 3 bases and J gave up 4 bases, with 15 bases separating them. The CDR3 contains 14 residues. Germline loops: CDR1 GTSNPN, CDR2 SVGIG (reference sequence). DNA of the CDR3: TGTGCCTGGAGACCTGGTTTTACTGGCACTGAAGCTTTCTTT. It is translated as CAWRPGFTGTEAFF.

J is TRBJ2-1 and V is TRBV9, with 11 bases lining up with TRBD2. Germline loops: CDR1 SGDLS, CDR2 YYNGEE. The CDR3 contains 15 residues. V shed 4 bases, J shed 7 bases, and the junction held 7 bases outside the gene matches. In DNA, the CDR3 is TGTGCCAGCAGCCAACAACTAGCGGGAGTGAATGAGCAGTTCTTC. Translated, it gives CASSQQLAGVNEQFF.

The rearrangement uses TRBV18 and TRBJ2-2, with TRBD2 identical over 8 bases. This CDR3 has 16 amino acids. With 0 bases clipped from V and 6 bases from J, the junction kept 6 bases outside the gene matches. Germline V lookup: CDR1 KGHSH, CDR2 LQKENI. CDR3 sequence reads: CASSPPSGRAPGELFF. Here the CDR3 DNA reads TGTGCCAGCTCACCACCGAGCGGGAGAGCCCCCGGGGAGCTGTTTTTT.

The chain employs TRBV15 and TRBJ2-3; TRBD2 might be the D (6 bases). V shed 5 bases and J shed 2 bases, with 14 bases lying between them. The CDR3 extends over 15 amino acids. CDR1 LNHNV and CDR2 YYDKDF come from the germline V gene (reference sequence). The CDR3 protein is CATSGTRGLTDTQYF. For the CDR3, the DNA is TGTGCCACCAGCGGAACTAGGGGACTCACAGATACGCAGTATTTT.

The chain uses TRBV7-9 and TRBJ2-3; 7 nucleotides line up with TRBD2. V shed 3 bases and J 5 bases; nucleotides not matched to a gene: 8. The CDR3 runs to 15 residues. Germline V gene data show CDR1 as SEHNR and CDR2 as FQNEAQ (reference sequence). This chain's CDR3 is CASSLAGVLVDTQYF. CDR3 nucleotide sequence: TGTGCCAGCAGCTTGGCGGGAGTGTTAGTAGATACGCAGTATTTT.

This clone was counted only a few times. The V and J genes are TRBV2 and TRBJ2-1; D is ambiguous. V lost 4 bases and J lost 4, with 14 bases in between. This CDR3 spans 15 amino acids. Germline CDR1 and CDR2: SNHLY and FYNNEI. The CDR3 bases are TGTGCCAGCAGTGGGGCAGTCAATAATTACAATGAGCAGTTCTTC. This codes for CASSGAVNNYNEQFF.

J is TRBJ2-1 and V is TRBV7-9; 7 bases are a match to TRBD1. Per the germline V gene, CDR1 is SEHNR and CDR2 is FQNEAQ (reference sequence). With 5 bases clipped from V and 5 bases from J, the junction kept 9 bases outside the gene matches. This CDR3 has 15 amino acids. The CDR3 DNA reads TGTGCCAGCAGCAGACGAACAGGGGACCACAATGAGCAGTTCTTC. Translation gives CASSRRTGDHNEQFF.

DNA of the CDR3: TGTGCCAGCTCACCACGTTCTAACACTGAAGCTTTCTTT. Translated: CASSPRSNTEAFF. This chain joins TRBV18 and TRBJ1-1; the D is unclear. Germline CDR1 reads KGHSH; CDR2 reads LQKENI. V lost 1 base, J lost 2 bases, and 5 bases lay in between. The CDR3 consists of 13 residues.

The CDR3 region is CASSSKGANSYEQYF. In nucleotides, the CDR3 is TGTGCCAGCAGCTCTAAGGGGGCGAACTCCTACGAGCAGTACTTC. The rearrangement uses TRBV11-3 and TRBJ2-7; 7 bases match TRBD1. Looked up from germline, CDR1 is SGHNT and CDR2 is YENEEA. The J segment lost 0 bases and the V segment lost 4 bases, leaving 6 bases of the junction unmatched. The length of the CDR3 is 15 residues. Using reference TRBV11-3 and TRBJ2-7 for the parts outside the CDR3, the full variable domain is EAGVVQSPRYKIIEKKQPVAFWCNPISGHNTLYWYLQNLGQGPELLIRYENEEAVDDSQLPKDRFSAERLKGVDSTLKIQPAELGDSAVYLCASSSKGANSYEQYFGPGTRLTVT.

This chain connects TRBV2 to TRBJ2-7, with a tentative D call TRBD2 (6 bases). The germline V gene has CDR1 SNHLY and CDR2 FYNNEI. The CDR3 spans 11 residues. V gave up 8 bases and J gave up 2 bases, with 7 bases separating them. The CDR3 DNA sequence: TGTGCCAGCGGGACTGCCTACGAGCAGTACTTC. This gives the protein CASGTAYEQYF.

The rearrangement links TRBV19 to TRBJ1-5, with no clear D. Germline lookup yields CDR1 LNHDA and CDR2 SQIVND (reference sequence). This CDR3 comprises 13 residues. The V gene lost 2 bases and the J gene lost 5 bases, with 7 bases spanning the gap. DNA for the CDR3: TGTGCCAGTAGTATACTCGTAGATCAGCCCCAGCATTTT. Residues: CASSILVDQPQHF.

The chain carries TRBV13 and TRBJ1-1; 9 bases map to TRBD1. CDR3 length equals 15 residues. V lost 1 base to trimming and J lost 7 bases; unmatched junction nucleotides: 7. Germline V gene data show CDR1 as PRHDT and CDR2 as FYEKMQ (reference sequence). The CDR3 DNA reads as TGTGCCAGCAGCTTAGAAGGACAGGGGTCGAATGAAGCTTTCTTT. As protein: CASSLEGQGSNEAFF.

V and J are TRBV15 and TRBJ2-5, with a tentative D call TRBD2 (6 bases). V lost 5 bases, J lost 4 bases, and 14 bases lay in between. The CDR3 totals 14 residues. Germline-derived CDR1 and CDR2 are LNHNV and YYDKDF (reference sequence). The CDR3 DNA reads as TGTGCCACCAGCGGGGGACGGGGGTTAGAGACCCAGTACTTC. This sequence encodes CATSGGRGLETQYF.

V gene TRBV2 combines with J gene TRBJ2-1; 9 bases line up with TRBD1. There are 16 residues in the CDR3. Trimming cost V 1 base and J 6 bases; bases outside gene matches: 7. Germline V gives CDR1 SNHLY, CDR2 FYNNEI. CDR3 sequence (DNA): TGTGCCAGCAGTGAAGTTCGGGACAGGGTCACCAATGAGCAGTTCTTC. Protein product: CASSEVRDRVTNEQFF.

The CDR3 DNA reads as TGCAGCGCACAGGGCCCGGACACCTATGGCTACACCTTC. Translating it yields CSAQGPDTYGYTF. The chain couples TRBV29-1 to TRBJ1-2; possibly TRBD1 for D (6 bases). There are 13 residues in the CDR3. Trimming left V 7 bases short and J 4 bases short, with 16 bases between. The germline V gene has CDR1 SQVTM and CDR2 ANQGSEA. Full variable domain (rest looked up from reference TRBV29-1 and TRBJ1-2): SAVISQKPSRDICQRGTSLTIQCQVDSQVTMMFWYRQQPGQSLTLIATANQGSEATYESGFVIDKFPISRPNLTFSTLTVSNMSPEDSSIYLCSAQGPDTYGYTFGSGTRLTVV.

The chain carries TRBV7-2 and TRBJ2-1; 7 nucleotides agree with TRBD2. The J segment lost 6 bases and the V segment lost 7 bases, leaving 9 bases of the junction unmatched. Germline V gene data show CDR1 as SGHTA and CDR2 as FQGNSA. This CDR3 spans 14 amino acids. In DNA form, the CDR3 reads TGTGCCAGCAAGGTCGGGGGGTTCGGCAATGAGCAGTTCTTC. Protein: CASKVGGFGNEQFF.